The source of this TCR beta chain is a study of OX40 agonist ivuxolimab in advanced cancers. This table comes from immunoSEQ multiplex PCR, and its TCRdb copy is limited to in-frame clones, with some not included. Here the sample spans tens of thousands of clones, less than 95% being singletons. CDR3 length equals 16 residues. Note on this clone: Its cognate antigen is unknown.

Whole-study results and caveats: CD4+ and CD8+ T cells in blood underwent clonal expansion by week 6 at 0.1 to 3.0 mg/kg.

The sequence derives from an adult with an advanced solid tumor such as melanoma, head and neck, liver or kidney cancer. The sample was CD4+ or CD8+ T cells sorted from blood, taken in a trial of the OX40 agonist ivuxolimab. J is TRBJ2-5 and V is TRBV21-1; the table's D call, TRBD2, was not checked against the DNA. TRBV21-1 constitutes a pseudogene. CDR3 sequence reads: CASSKARTSGEGTQYF. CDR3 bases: TGTGCCAGCAGCAAAGCTCGGACTAGCGGCGAAGGGACCCAGTACTTC.